These 18 T cell receptor beta chains originate from one sample sequenced in a study of blood T cells in healthy people across ages. With a J-beta primer mix and a sample-barcoded 5' primer, a second PCR ran about 7 to 12 cycles. TCRdb called the 5' RACE reads again in MiXCR, with one record for every CDR3 protein. Of hundreds of thousands of distinct CDR3 sequences listed, 21% are singletons. Sequences were obtained from blood. Receptors originate from a man between 65 and 85 years old in good health.

The V call is TRBV20-1, the J call TRBJ2-1; D unresolved. V was clipped by 3 bases and J by 3 bases, with 3 bases between them. From germline, CDR1 is DFQATT and CDR2 SNEGSKA (reference sequence). This CDR3 has 11 amino acids. DNA for the CDR3: TGCAGTGCTAGCTTCTACAATGAGCAGTTCTTC. This gives the protein CSASFYNEQFF.

A word on this clonotype: The junction departs from the called germline gene at one end, perhaps through a read error. This chain joins TRBV7-6 and TRBJ2-3; the match to TRBD2 covers 10 bases. The CDR3 has 17 residues. Germline V gene lookup returns CDR1 SGHVS and CDR2 FNYEAQ. For the CDR3, the DNA is TGTGCCAGCAGCGCCCGACTAGCGGGTTCCCCCTACAATGAGCAGTTCTTT. This gives the protein CASSARLAGSPYNEQFF.

This sequence joins TRBV3-1 and TRBJ2-5; 9 nucleotides agree with TRBD2. The germline V gene encodes CDR1 LGHDT and CDR2 YNNKEL (reference sequence). The CDR3 is made up of 17 amino acids. After removal of 0 bases from V and 2 bases from J, the junction contained 7 bases not matched to a gene. CDR3 amino acids: CASSQDPAGGRQETQYF. The CDR3 coding sequence is TGTGCCAGCAGCCAAGATCCAGCGGGAGGAAGGCAAGAGACCCAGTACTTC.

The table lists this clonotype with a few counts. The chain uses TRBV19 and TRBJ2-7; D perhaps matches TRBD2 (6 bases). The CDR3 consists of 17 residues. From germline, CDR1 is LNHDA and CDR2 SQIVND (reference sequence). Trimming shortened V by 1 base and J by 0 bases, and 16 bases separated the two germline ends. The CDR3 protein is CASSIAVWEDRSYEQYF. The CDR3 DNA sequence: TGTGCCAGTAGTATAGCGGTCTGGGAGGATCGCTCCTACGAGCAGTACTTC.

The chain uses TRBV9 and TRBJ2-5; no definite D call. Trimming removed 4 bases from V and 4 bases from J, with 11 bases in between. The length of the CDR3 is 13 residues. Germline V CDR1 and CDR2: SGDLS, YYNGEE. The chain's CDR3 is CASSPPPLETQYF. In nucleotides, the CDR3 is TGTGCCAGCAGCCCTCCTCCCCTAGAGACCCAGTACTTC.

The chain joins TRBV9 to TRBJ1-2, with D possibly being TRBD1 (5 bases). The germline V and J ends were trimmed by 2 bases and 7 bases, with 12 bases remaining between them. This CDR3 has 13 amino acids. Germline V gene lookup returns CDR1 SGDLS and CDR2 YYNGEE. This CDR3 is CASSVGGLGGYTF. In DNA form, the CDR3 reads TGTGCCAGCAGCGTTGGGGGTCTGGGTGGCTACACCTTC.

The chain combines TRBV9 with TRBJ2-3; 11 bases fit TRBD2. V gave up 2 bases and J gave up 4 bases; unmatched junction bases: 6. CDR3 length equals 16 residues. Germline V gene lookup returns CDR1 SGDLS and CDR2 YYNGEE. DNA for the CDR3: TGTGCCAGCAGCGTCCTAGCGGGAGGCTCTTCAGATACGCAGTATTTT. Translated, it gives CASSVLAGGSSDTQYF.

V is TRBV7-2 and J is TRBJ2-6; D call uncertain. Germline CDR1 reads SGHTA; CDR2 reads FQGNSA. V shed 6 bases and J shed 0 bases, with 9 bases lying between them. The CDR3 has 15 residues. CDR3 sequence reads: CASRPSLSGANVLTF. The CDR3, as DNA: TGTGCCAGCAGGCCTTCTCTCTCTGGGGCCAACGTCCTGACTTTC.

This clonotype has a handful of counts. The genes are TRBV27 and TRBJ1-2; unclear D gene. V was clipped by 2 bases and J by 3 bases, with 10 bases between them. The V gene's germline CDR1 is MNHEY and CDR2 SMNVEV (reference sequence). The CDR3 sequence is 14 residues long. For the CDR3, the DNA is TGTGCCAGCAGTTTAAGGGTCAAGGACTATGGCTACACCTTC. Translated: CASSLRVKDYGYTF.

The rearrangement uses TRBV20-1 and TRBJ2-3; either TRBD1 or TRBD2 may fit D (5 bases each). CDR3 length: 12 residues. The germline CDR1 and CDR2 sequences are DFQATT and SNEGSKA (reference sequence). V was shortened by 2 bases and J by 4 bases, with 7 bases between the two germline ends. DNA of the CDR3: TGCAGTGCTAGAAGGGACGCAGATACGCAGTATTTT. Translating it yields CSARRDADTQYF.

This clonotype appeared a few times. The CDR3 protein is CASSRRSNEQFF. As DNA, the CDR3 is TGTGCCAGCAGCCGCCGTTCCAACGAGCAGTTCTTC. The chain links TRBV3-1 to TRBJ2-1, with no clear D. The germline gives CDR1 LGHDT, CDR2 YNNKEL (reference sequence). CDR3 length: 12 residues. Trimming shortened V by 4 bases and J by 10 bases, and 11 bases separated the two germline ends.

V is TRBV2 and J is TRBJ1-1; 7 nucleotides match TRBD1. V shed 6 bases and J 7 bases; nucleotides not matched to a gene: 8. The CDR3 extends over 13 amino acids. The germline V gene encodes CDR1 SNHLY and CDR2 FYNNEI. The CDR3 nucleotides read TGTGCCAGCAGCATTGGACAGGCCGTTGAAGCTTTCTTT. This sequence encodes CASSIGQAVEAFF.

This clonotype came up a few times. The rearrangement joins TRBV5-6 to TRBJ2-5, with D unclear. Judging by the DNA end, TRBJ2-7 fits better; the J call may be wrong. This CDR3 is built from 15 residues. The germline CDR1 and CDR2 sequences are SGHDT and YYEEEE. The CDR3: CASSLADKSSYEQYF. For the CDR3, the DNA is TGTGCCAGCAGCTTGGCTGATAAGAGCTCCTACGAGCAGTACTTC.

The sample holds a few counts of this clonotype. The DNA for the CDR3 is TGTGCCAGCAGCCTGGGGACAGAGCAGTTCTTC. Residues: CASSLGTEQFF. The rearrangement links TRBV14 to TRBJ2-5, with D maybe TRBD1 (6 bases). The J call could be wrong; TRBJ2-1 is a better fit for the DNA end. Germline V gene lookup returns CDR1 SGHDN and CDR2 FVKESK. The CDR3 is 11 residues long.

The table lists this clonotype with a few counts. A junction boundary mismatches the germline segment, possibly from a read error. The chain links TRBV20-1 to TRBJ2-7; the D gene could be TRBD1 or TRBD2 (6 bases each). Germline CDR1 DFQATT, CDR2 SNEGSKA (reference sequence). The CDR3 contains 12 residues. The CDR3 reads CSAIGGQGALNF. CDR3 in DNA: TGCAGTGCCATCGGGGGACAAGGGGCTTTGAACTTC.

This clonotype was seen ten or more times. The chain links TRBV5-1 to TRBJ2-7; 10 nucleotides align to TRBD2. Looked up from germline, CDR1 is SGHRS and CDR2 is YFSETQ. J gave up 0 bases and V 5 bases, and 5 bases lay outside the gene matches. The length of the CDR3 is 15 residues. CDR3 sequence reads: CASRGSGRLSYEQYF. Here the CDR3 DNA reads TGCGCCAGCAGAGGTAGCGGGAGGCTCTCCTACGAGCAGTACTTC.

CDR3 residues: CASSLEGLARETQYF. The CDR3 DNA is TGTGCCAGCAGCTTGGAGGGACTAGCTCGGGAGACCCAGTACTTC. This sequence joins TRBV5-8 and TRBJ2-5, with 9 bases lining up with TRBD2. This CDR3 region has 15 residues. Germline assignment: CDR1 SGHTS and CDR2 YDEGEE. V shed 0 bases and J 5 bases; nucleotides not matched to a gene: 5.

This clonotype was seen only a few times. The chain links TRBV10-3 to TRBJ2-7; 9 bases agree with TRBD2. The trim removed 7 bases at V and 2 bases at J, leaving 3 bases unmatched. The CDR3 contains 13 residues. The V gene's germline CDR1 is ENHRY and CDR2 SYGVKD. The CDR3 spells CAITSGTTYEQYF. DNA for the CDR3: TGTGCCATCACTAGCGGGACAACCTACGAGCAGTACTTC.